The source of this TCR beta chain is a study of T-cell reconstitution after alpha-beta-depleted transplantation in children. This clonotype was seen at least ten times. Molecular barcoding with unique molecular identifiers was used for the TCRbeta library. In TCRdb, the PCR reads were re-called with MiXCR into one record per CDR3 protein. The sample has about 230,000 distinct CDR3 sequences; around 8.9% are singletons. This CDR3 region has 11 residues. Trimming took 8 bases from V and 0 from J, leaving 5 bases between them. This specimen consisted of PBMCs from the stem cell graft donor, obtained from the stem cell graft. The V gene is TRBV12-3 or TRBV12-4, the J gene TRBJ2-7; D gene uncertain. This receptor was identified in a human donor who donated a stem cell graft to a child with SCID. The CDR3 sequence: CASGNSYEQYF. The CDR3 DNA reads TGTGCCAGCGGGAACTCCTACGAGCAGTACTTC.